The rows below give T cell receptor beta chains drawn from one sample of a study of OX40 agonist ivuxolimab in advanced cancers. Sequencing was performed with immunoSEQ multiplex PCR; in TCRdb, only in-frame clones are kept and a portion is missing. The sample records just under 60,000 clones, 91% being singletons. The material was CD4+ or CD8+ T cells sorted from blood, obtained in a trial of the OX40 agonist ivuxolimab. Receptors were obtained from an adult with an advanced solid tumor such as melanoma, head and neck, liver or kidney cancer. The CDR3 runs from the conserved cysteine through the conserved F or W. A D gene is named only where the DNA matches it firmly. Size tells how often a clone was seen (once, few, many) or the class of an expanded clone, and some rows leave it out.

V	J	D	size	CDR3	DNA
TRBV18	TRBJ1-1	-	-	CASSPVQGNTEAFF	TGTGCCAGCTCACCCGTACAGGGAAACACTGAAGCTTTCTTT
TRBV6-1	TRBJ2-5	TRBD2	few	CASSGLAEETQYF	TGTGCCAGCAGCGGACTAGCGGAAGAGACCCAGTACTTC
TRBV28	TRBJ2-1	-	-	CASSSAKRDEVKQFF	TGTGCCAGCAGCTCAGCAAAGAGGGATGAAGTTAAGCAGTTCTTC
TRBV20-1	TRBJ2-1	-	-	CSARLGGEQFF	TGCAGTGCCAGACTGGGGGGCGAGCAGTTCTTC
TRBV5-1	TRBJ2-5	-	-	CASSWTAQETQYF	TGCGCCAGCAGCTGGACGGCTCAAGAGACCCAGTACTTC
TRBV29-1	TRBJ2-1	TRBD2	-	CSVVSGRASIEQFF	TGCAGCGTCGTGAGCGGGAGGGCCTCCATTGAGCAGTTCTTC
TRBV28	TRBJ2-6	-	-	CASRITTGTSGANVLTF	TGTGCCAGCAGGATTACTACAGGGACCTCTGGGGCCAACGTCCTGACTTTC
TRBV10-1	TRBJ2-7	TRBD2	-	CASSELAGSYEQYF	TGCGCCAGCAGTGAATTAGCGGGGTCCTACGAGCAGTACTTC
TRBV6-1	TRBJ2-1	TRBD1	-	CASSTGTGAYNEQFF	TGTGCCAGCAGCACCGGGACAGGGGCCTACAATGAGCAGTTCTTC
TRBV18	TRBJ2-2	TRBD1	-	CASSQLWTGANTGELFF	TGTGCCAGCTCACAGCTTTGGACAGGGGCGAACACCGGGGAGCTGTTTTTT
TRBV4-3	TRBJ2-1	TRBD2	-	CASSHPTSGRANEQFF	TGCGCCAGCAGCCACCCGACTAGCGGGAGGGCCAATGAGCAGTTCTTC
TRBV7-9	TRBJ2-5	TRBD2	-	CASSIRAGALYQETQYF	TGTGCCAGCAGTATTCGAGCGGGAGCGCTGTACCAAGAGACCCAGTACTTC
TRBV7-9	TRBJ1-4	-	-	CASSSTKSGKVLEKLFF	TGTGCCAGCAGCTCAACGAAGTCCGGGAAGGTTCTGGAAAAACTGTTTTTT
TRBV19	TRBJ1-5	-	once	CASSRQWNSNQPQHF	TGTGCCAGTAGTAGACAGTGGAATAGCAATCAGCCCCAGCATTTT
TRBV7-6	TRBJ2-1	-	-	CASSLVREHNEQFF	TGTGCCAGCAGCTTAGTCAGAGAGCACAATGAGCAGTTCTTC
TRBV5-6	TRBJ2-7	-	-	CASSLPGNPYEQYF	TGTGCCAGCAGCTTGCCAGGGAACCCCTACGAGCAGTACTTC
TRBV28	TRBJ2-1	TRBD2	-	CASSSGTSGLNNEQFF	TGTGCCAGCAGTTCGGGGACTAGCGGACTGAACAATGAGCAGTTCTTC
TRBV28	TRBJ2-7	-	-	CASSERLVGEQYF	TGTGCCAGCAGTGAACGACTAGTAGGCGAGCAGTACTTC
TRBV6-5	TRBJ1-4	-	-	CASSSPGEKLFF	TGTGCCAGCAGCTCCCCGGGTGAAAAACTGTTTTTT
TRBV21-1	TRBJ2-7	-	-	CASSKGAEGYEQYF	TGTGCCAGCAGCAAAGGGGCAGAGGGCTACGAGCAGTACTTC
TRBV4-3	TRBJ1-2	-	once	CASSRAVGGRGYTF	TGCGCCAGCAGCCGAGCTGTGGGGGGTCGAGGCTACACCTTC
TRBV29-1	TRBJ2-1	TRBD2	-	CSVDGVAGLKKQTPYNEQFF	TGCAGCGTTGACGGTGTAGCGGGCCTTAAAAAGCAAACTCCCTACAATGAGCAGTTCTTC
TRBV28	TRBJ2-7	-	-	CASSLKRVSYEQYF	TGTGCCAGCAGTTTAAAACGGGTCTCCTACGAGCAGTACTTC
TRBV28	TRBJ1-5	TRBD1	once	CASRKQGVGNQPQHF	TGTGCCAGCAGAAAACAGGGGGTGGGCAATCAGCCCCAGCATTTT
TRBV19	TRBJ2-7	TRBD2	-	CASSWASGDSYEQYF	TGTGCCAGTAGCTGGGCTAGCGGAGACTCCTACGAGCAGTACTTC
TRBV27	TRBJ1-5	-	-	CASSLWGANNQPQHF	TGTGCCAGCAGTTTATGGGGGGCTAACAATCAGCCCCAGCATTTT
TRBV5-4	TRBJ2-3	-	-	CASRLAGTTDTQYF	TGTGCCAGCAGATTAGCAGGGACCACAGATACGCAGTATTTT
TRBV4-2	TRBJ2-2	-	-	CASSQDWDTNTGELFF	TGTGCCAGCAGCCAAGATTGGGATACGAACACCGGGGAGCTGTTTTTT
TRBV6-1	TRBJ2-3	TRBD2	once	CASSETRASGSTDTQYF	TGTGCCAGCAGTGAAACACGGGCTAGCGGGAGCACAGATACGCAGTATTTT
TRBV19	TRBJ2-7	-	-	CASSMSWDGSYEQYF	TGTGCCAGTAGTATGTCCTGGGACGGCTCCTACGAGCAGTACTTC
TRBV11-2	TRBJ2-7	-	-	CASSLAGGSYEQYF	TGTGCCAGCAGCTTAGCCGGCGGGTCCTACGAGCAGTACTTC
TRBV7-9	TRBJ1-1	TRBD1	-	CASSWGQGGGTEAFF	TGTGCCAGCAGCTGGGGACAGGGAGGCGGCACTGAAGCTTTCTTT
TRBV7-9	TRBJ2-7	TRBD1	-	CASSPWDSNYEQYF	TGTGCCAGCAGCCCGTGGGACAGCAACTACGAGCAGTACTTC
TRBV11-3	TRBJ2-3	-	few	CASSLGAGYPDTQYF	TGTGCCAGCAGCTTAGGGGCCGGGTACCCAGATACGCAGTATTTT
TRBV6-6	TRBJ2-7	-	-	CASSTDSYEQYF	TGTGCCAGCAGTACCGACTCCTACGAGCAGTACTTC
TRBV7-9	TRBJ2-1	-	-	CASRGASYNEQFF	TGTGCCAGCAGGGGGGCCTCCTACAATGAGCAGTTCTTC
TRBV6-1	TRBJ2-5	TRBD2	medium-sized	CASSETSGSQETQYF	TGTGCCAGCAGTGAAACTAGCGGGAGCCAAGAGACCCAGTACTTC
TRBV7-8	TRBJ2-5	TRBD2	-	CASTQWIAGAGETQYF	TGTGCCAGCACCCAGTGGATAGCGGGAGCGGGTGAGACCCAGTACTTC
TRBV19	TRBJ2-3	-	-	CASSLNRDSPYTDTQYF	TGTGCCAGTAGTCTGAACCGAGACTCGCCCTACACAGATACGCAGTATTTT
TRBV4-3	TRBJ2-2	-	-	CASSQEEGGELFF	TGCGCCAGCAGCCAAGAGGAGGGCGGGGAGCTGTTTTTT
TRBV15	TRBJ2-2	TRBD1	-	CATSSPGTGLNTGELFF	TGTGCCACCAGCAGCCCCGGGACAGGACTAAACACCGGGGAGCTGTTTTTT
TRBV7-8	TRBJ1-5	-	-	CASSLGGGGQPQHF	TGTGCCAGCAGCTTAGGGGGAGGGGGTCAGCCCCAGCATTTT
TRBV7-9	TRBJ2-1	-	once	CASSGVDNEQFF	TGTGCCAGCAGCGGAGTGGACAATGAGCAGTTCTTC
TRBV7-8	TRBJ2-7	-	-	CASSYSAEQGGYEQYF	TGTGCCAGCAGCTACAGTGCGGAACAGGGTGGGTACGAGCAGTACTTC
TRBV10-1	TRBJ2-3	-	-	CASSDKGRDSTDTQYF	TGCGCCAGCAGTGACAAGGGGCGGGATAGCACAGATACGCAGTATTTT
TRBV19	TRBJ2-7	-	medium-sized	CASSITGSGEQYF	TGTGCCAGTAGTATAACAGGGTCGGGCGAGCAGTACTTC
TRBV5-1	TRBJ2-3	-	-	CASAGLGGITDTQYF	TGCGCCAGCGCCGGACTAGGGGGAATCACAGATACGCAGTATTTT
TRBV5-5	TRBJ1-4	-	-	CASSLAPGANSEKLFF	TGTGCCAGCAGCTTGGCGCCGGGGGCGAACTCTGAAAAACTGTTTTTT
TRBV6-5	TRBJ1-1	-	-	CASRLSGATEAFF	TGTGCCAGCAGACTCTCAGGGGCCACTGAAGCTTTCTTT
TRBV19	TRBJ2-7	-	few	CASSIGPAYEQYF	TGTGCCAGTAGTATCGGGCCCGCCTACGAGCAGTACTTC
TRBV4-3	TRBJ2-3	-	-	CASSHHPPGDGTDTQYF	TGCGCCAGCAGCCATCACCCTCCGGGGGACGGCACAGATACGCAGTATTTT
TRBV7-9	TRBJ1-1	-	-	CASSYGNTEAFF	TGTGCCAGCAGCTATGGGAACACTGAAGCTTTCTTT
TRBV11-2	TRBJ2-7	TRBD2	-	CASGRGMDYEQYF	TGTGCCAGCGGGAGGGGCATGGACTACGAGCAGTACTTC
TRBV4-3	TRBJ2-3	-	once	CASSQGRGRSTDTQYF	TGCGCCAGCAGCCAAGGACGTGGGAGGAGCACAGATACGCAGTATTTT
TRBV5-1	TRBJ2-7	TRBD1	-	CASSLNPSGTGRYEQYF	TGCGCCAGCAGCTTGAATCCTTCCGGGACAGGGCGCTACGAGCAGTACTTC
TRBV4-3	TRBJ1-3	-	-	CASSQDPGYSPGNTIYF	TGCGCCAGCAGCCAGGATCCAGGCTACAGCCCTGGAAACACCATATATTTT
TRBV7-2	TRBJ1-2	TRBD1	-	CASRSRDRGSYGYTF	TGTGCCAGCAGATCCCGGGACAGGGGATCCTATGGCTACACCTTC
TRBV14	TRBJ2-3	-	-	CASSQSVGLTDTQYF	TGTGCCAGCAGCCAATCGGTCGGTCTCACAGATACGCAGTATTTT
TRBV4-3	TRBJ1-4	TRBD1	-	CASSQEGQGGDVGEKLFF	TGCGCCAGCAGCCAAGAGGGACAGGGGGGTGATGTCGGTGAAAAACTGTTTTTT
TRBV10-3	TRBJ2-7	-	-	CAISPSYEQYF	TGTGCCATCAGCCCTAGCTACGAGCAGTACTTC